This T cell receptor (beta chain) was found in a study of Ad26.COV2.S vaccination and SARS-CoV-2 variants. Study outcomes and limitations: Similar non-spike TCR breadth was observed in recipients of vaccine and of placebo.

Treatment described: 19 received Ad26.COV2.S at low or high dose, single or two shots; 5 received placebo; per-sample allocation not given. Vaccine and placebo recipients were sampled on day 63 after the first injection. This vaccine is an Ad26 vector that expresses the Wuhan-strain SARS-CoV-2 spike. Sequenced by immunoSEQ multiplex PCR; TCRdb stores in-frame clones only, minus some. This table has a few hundred thousand clones, 87% appearing once. A remark on this clone: What it recognizes is unknown.

The V end lost 7 bases, the J end lost 5 bases, and 17 bases lay between the germline ends. Germline values: CDR1 SNHLY, CDR2 FYNNEI. CDR3 length equals 14 residues. The source is a person aged 18-60 years who received the Ad26.COV2.S COVID-19 vaccine or a placebo. Material: peripheral blood, obtained in a trial of Ad26.COV2.S vaccine versus placebo. V usage is TRBV2 and J usage is TRBJ2-5, with D unresolved. CDR3 protein: CASTPDRWAETQYF. The CDR3 region has the DNA TGTGCCAGCACCCCTGATCGGTGGGCTGAGACCCAGTACTTC.